This entry lists 14 T cell receptor beta chains sequenced from one sample in a study of neurological immune-mediated disorders. Using its own MiXCR run on the 5' RACE reads, TCRdb lists one record per CDR3 protein. The sample carries 95,000 to 150,000 distinct CDR3 sequences, roughly 3.2% recorded once. Sequenced material: PBMCs. All receptors derive from a woman under 40 with multiple sclerosis.

The sample holds many counts of this clonotype. This chain's CDR3 is CASSLTGWKHNEQFF. The CDR3 nucleotides read TGTGCCAGCAGCCTGACAGGTTGGAAACACAATGAGCAGTTCTTC. This chain uses TRBV14 with TRBJ2-1, with TRBD1 as a possible D gene (6 bases). Per germline, CDR1 SGHDN and CDR2 FVKESK. This CDR3 is 15 amino acids long. Trimming took 4 bases from V and 5 from J, leaving 15 bases between them.

This clonotype was seen repeatedly, ten times or more. V and J are TRBV20-1 and TRBJ2-3; TRBD1 agrees at 8 bases. Germline loops: CDR1 DFQATT, CDR2 SNEGSKA (reference sequence). V trimming: 2 bases; J trimming: 3 bases; junction bases outside the gene matches: 7. This CDR3 is built from 15 residues. CDR3: CSARPSRGRTDTQYF. DNA for the CDR3: TGCAGTGCTAGACCTTCCAGGGGGCGAACAGATACGCAGTATTTT.

This clonotype was seen at least ten times. The CDR3 bases are TGTGCCAGCAGCTTAGTCGCCGGGACAGCCAATCAGCCCCAGCATTTT. Its protein is CASSLVAGTANQPQHF. V and J are TRBV7-2 and TRBJ1-5, with 7 bases fitting TRBD1. Germline loops: CDR1 SGHTA, CDR2 FQGNSA. Losses at the gene ends were 1 base for V and 3 bases for J; bases not matched to a gene: 6. The CDR3 extends over 16 amino acids.

This clonotype came up many times. CDR3 nucleotide sequence: TGCAGTGCTAGTTTATACAGCCAAGAGACCCAGTACTTC. It codes for CSASLYSQETQYF. This chain joins TRBV20-1 and TRBJ2-5; D remains ambiguous. This CDR3 region has 13 residues. V dropped 3 bases and J dropped 1 base, with 9 bases sitting between them. The germline CDR1 and CDR2 sequences are DFQATT and SNEGSKA (reference sequence).

This clonotype was observed many times. The gene calls are TRBV20-1 and TRBJ2-4, with a possible D match to TRBD1 (7 bases). Germline values: CDR1 DFQATT, CDR2 SNEGSKA (reference sequence). The germline V and J ends were trimmed by 3 bases and 0 bases, with 21 bases remaining between them. The CDR3 runs to 18 residues. CDR3 in amino acids: CSASGTGDSFIAKNIQYF. In nucleotides, the CDR3 is TGCAGTGCTAGTGGTACGGGGGACAGCTTCATAGCCAAAAACATTCAGTACTTC.

This clonotype was detected ten times or more. The V call is TRBV4-3, the J call TRBJ1-6, with 9 bases lining up with TRBD1. Germline V lookup: CDR1 LGHNA, CDR2 YSLEER. Trimming removed 5 bases from V and 4 bases from J; junction bases left unmatched: 3. This CDR3 has 15 amino acids. In DNA, the CDR3 is TGCGCCAGCAGCTATGGACAGGGGTATAATTCACCCCTCCACTTT. Residues: CASSYGQGYNSPLHF.

This clonotype came up many times. The chain is built from TRBV18 and TRBJ1-1; D is uncertain. Per germline, CDR1 KGHSH and CDR2 LQKENI. Trimming stripped 3 bases from V and 7 bases from J, with 15 bases between. The CDR3 sequence is 14 residues long. CDR3 sequence: CASSPSPSVGEAFF. CDR3 DNA sequence: TGTGCCAGCTCACCGTCACCCTCGGTTGGTGAAGCTTTCTTT.

This clonotype showed up many times. V is TRBV7-8 and J is TRBJ1-6; D gene uncertain. The V gene's germline CDR1 is SGHVS and CDR2 FQNEAQ. The CDR3 extends over 13 amino acids. Trimming removed 4 bases at V and 8 bases at J, with 9 bases between. For the CDR3, the DNA is TGTGCCAGCAGCTCCGGCGGGTATTCACCCCTCCACTTT. It codes for CASSSGGYSPLHF. The variable domain in full, completed from reference TRBV7-8 and TRBJ1-6, reads GAGVSQSPRYKVAKRGQDVALRCDPISGHVSLFWYQQALGQGPEFLTYFQNEAQLDKSGLPSDRFFAERPEGSVSTLKIQRTQQEDSAVYLCASSSGGYSPLHFGNGTRLTVT.

This clonotype was counted ten times or more. The V call is TRBV4-1, the J call TRBJ2-6; tentative D call: TRBD1 (6 bases). Germline V gene sequence: CDR1 MGHRA, CDR2 YSYEKL. V lost 2 bases and J 4 bases, leaving 9 bases between the germline ends. The CDR3 has 15 amino acids. CDR3 in amino acids: CASSQPTGGANVLTF. Written as DNA, the CDR3 is TGCGCCAGCAGCCAACCGACAGGCGGGGCCAACGTCCTGACTTTC.

This clonotype has at least ten counts. The gene calls are TRBV4-1 and TRBJ2-3; 7 nucleotides match TRBD1. Trimming at V came to 4 bases and at J to 10 bases, leaving 11 bases not matched to a gene. Germline V gene data show CDR1 as MGHRA and CDR2 as YSYEKL. The CDR3 length is 14 residues. CDR3 protein: CASSRDRVFSPQYF. CDR3 DNA sequence: TGCGCCAGCAGCCGAGACAGGGTCTTCAGCCCGCAGTATTTT.

In this sample, this clonotype turned up many times. J is TRBJ1-2 and V is TRBV5-5; D is perhaps TRBD1 (6 bases). CDR3 length equals 18 residues. CDR1 is SGHKS, CDR2 YYEKEE, per germline (reference sequence). V dropped 4 bases and J dropped 4 bases, with 26 bases sitting between them. DNA of the CDR3: TGTGCCAGCAGCCTAGAATGGACAGATCTCCAACCCTCCTATGGCTACACCTTC. Protein: CASSLEWTDLQPSYGYTF.

The CDR3 loop is CASSSMVSYSYNEQFF. The DNA for the CDR3 is TGTGCCAGCAGCTCTATGGTGAGTTATTCTTACAATGAGCAGTTCTTC. This rearrangement joins TRBV11-2 to TRBJ2-1; D unresolved. Trimming took 4 bases from V and 4 from J, leaving 17 bases between them. The CDR3 totals 16 residues. Per germline, CDR1 SGHAT and CDR2 FQNNGV.

This clonotype was detected ten times or more. The chain links TRBV14 to TRBJ2-2; TRBD2 matches 7 bases. Germline CDR1 reads SGHDN; CDR2 reads FVKESK. The length of the CDR3 is 18 residues. V shed 0 bases and J 5 bases; nucleotides not matched to a gene: 12. The CDR3 here is CASSQDLRAGVRTGELFF. DNA for the CDR3: TGTGCCAGCAGCCAAGATCTTAGGGCGGGAGTTCGGACCGGGGAGCTGTTTTTT.

This clonotype was picked up a small number of times. The V gene is TRBV5-4, the J gene TRBJ2-2; D call uncertain. Germline CDR1 SGHNT, CDR2 YYREEE (reference sequence). Trimming cost V 0 bases and J 7 bases, with 10 bases left between them. The CDR3 has 14 residues. The CDR3 DNA reads TGTGCCAGCAGCTTGGAATCGAAAGACGGGGAGCTGTTTTTT. Translating it yields CASSLESKDGELFF.